The 15 T cell receptor beta chains below were found in one sample sequenced in a study of blood T cell repertoires in COVID-19. The assay was immunoSEQ multiplex PCR, and TCRdb's table has in-frame clones only and misses some. The sample consists of some 93,000 clones, 65% to 90% of them appearing once. Sequencing input: peripheral blood. The receptors here all came from a man aged 60 to 75 with acute or convalescent COVID-19.

The CDR3 DNA is TGTGCCTGCACCGGGACAGGGACGGAGACCCAGTACTTC. Protein: CACTGTGTETQYF. The rearrangement joins TRBV30 to TRBJ2-5; 9 nucleotides match TRBD1. Germline V CDR1 and CDR2: GTSNPN, SVGIG (reference sequence). After removal of 6 bases from V and 5 bases from J, the junction contained 7 bases not matched to a gene. The CDR3 runs 13 residues.

This chain joins TRBV5-8 and TRBJ1-5; D is ambiguous. This CDR3 comprises 11 residues. Trimming pared 1 base from V and 11 bases from J, leaving 7 bases between. CDR1 is SGHTS and CDR2 is YDEGEE in the germline V gene. This CDR3 is CASSLLEAQHF. CDR3 sequence (DNA): TGTGCCAGCAGCTTGCTTGAGGCCCAGCATTTT.

This clone was counted once. V and J are TRBV6-4 and TRBJ1-1; TRBD1 matches 7 bases. Trimming at V came to 8 bases and at J to 0 bases, leaving 9 bases not matched to a gene. Per germline, CDR1 MRHNA and CDR2 SNTAGT. This CDR3 comprises 15 residues. CDR3 loop: CASSHRGGMNTEAFF. CDR3 in DNA: TGTGCCAGCTCCCACAGGGGTGGCATGAACACTGAAGCTTTCTTT.

The genes are TRBV6-6 and TRBJ2-3; D may be TRBD1 (5 bases). This CDR3 region has 13 residues. Trimming left V 8 bases short and J 6 bases short, with 15 bases between. Looked up from germline, CDR1 is MNHNY and CDR2 is SVGAGI (reference sequence). Written as DNA, the CDR3 is TGTGCCAGCGGGGCAGACCCAGTGGATACGCAGTATTTT. Its translation: CASGADPVDTQYF.

The CDR3 DNA is TGTGCCAGCAGCCGGGACAGGGGGGTCCTTGAAGCTTTCTTT. Translating gives CASSRDRGVLEAFF. The genes are TRBV3-1 (or the pseudogene TRBV3-2) and TRBJ1-1; 11 bases are shared with TRBD1. V trimming: 4 bases; J trimming: 7 bases; junction bases outside the gene matches: 5. The CDR3 loop spans 14 amino acids. Germline CDR1 is LGHDT and CDR2 is YNNKEL (reference sequence).

This sequence joins TRBV9 and TRBJ1-2, with 7 bases aligning to TRBD1. CDR1 and CDR2 from the germline V gene are SGDLS and YYNGEE. Germline trimming cut 3 bases from V and 0 bases from J; bases unmatched to any gene: 5. CDR3 length equals 15 residues. CDR3 DNA: TGTGCCAGCAGCGGAGGGGGACAGTCTAACTATGGCTACACCTTC. Translated: CASSGGGQSNYGYTF.

This chain connects TRBV7-8 to TRBJ1-1; no firm D call. The V gene's germline CDR1 is SGHVS and CDR2 FQNEAQ. Deletions cut 1 base from V and 1 base from J, with 10 bases between. The CDR3 is made up of 15 amino acids. CDR3 region: CASSLVGEGNTEAFF. The CDR3, as DNA: TGTGCCAGCAGCTTAGTGGGCGAAGGGAACACTGAAGCTTTCTTT.

The chain couples TRBV19 to TRBJ1-6; TRBD1 matches 8 bases. J gave up 8 bases and V 5 bases, and 23 bases lay outside the gene matches. Germline values: CDR1 LNHDA, CDR2 SQIVND (reference sequence). This CDR3 spans 20 amino acids. The CDR3 sequence: CASSSLRDRRPSRGDSPLHF. The CDR3 DNA sequence: TGTGCCAGTAGTTCCCTCAGGGACAGGCGACCCTCTAGGGGTGATTCACCCCTCCACTTT.

V usage is TRBV10-1 and J usage is TRBJ1-2; D gene ambiguous. The CDR3 loop spans 13 amino acids. The V gene lost 0 bases and the J gene lost 5 bases, with 7 bases spanning the gap. Per germline, CDR1 WNHNN and CDR2 SYGVQD (reference sequence). The CDR3 region has the DNA TGCGCCAGCAGTGAGTCGCGGAGATATGGCTACACCTTC. Its protein product is CASSESRRYGYTF.

This clone was seen only once. V is TRBV5-8 and J is TRBJ2-4; maybe TRBD2 (6 bases). CDR1 and CDR2 (germline): SGHTS, YDEGEE. The V gene lost 10 bases and the J gene lost 6 bases, with 17 bases spanning the gap. The CDR3 totals 13 residues. CDR3 DNA sequence: TGTGCCGGGCGGCTTGGGGAGGTAAACATTCAGTACTTC. Its protein product is CAGRLGEVNIQYF.

The gene calls are TRBV6-2 or TRBV6-3 and TRBJ2-7; TRBD2 aligns across 8 bases. V trimming: 2 bases; J trimming: 5 bases; junction bases outside the gene matches: 5. This CDR3 comprises 14 residues. Germline values: CDR1 MNHEY, CDR2 SVGEGT. The CDR3 is CASSYLRGDNEQYF. The CDR3, as DNA: TGTGCCAGCAGTTACCTGCGGGGGGATAACGAGCAGTACTTC.

The V and J genes are TRBV7-2 and TRBJ1-5, with 7 nucleotides matching TRBD1. CDR3 length: 14 residues. The trim removed 5 bases at V and 10 bases at J, leaving 11 bases unmatched. Germline V gives CDR1 SGHTA, CDR2 FQGNSA. As DNA, the CDR3 is TGTGCCAGCAGCGTAGACGACCAGGGGGGCCCCCAGCATTTT. Translation: CASSVDDQGGPQHF.

This clone was counted a single time. The J gene is TRBJ1-2, the V gene TRBV3-1 (or the pseudogene TRBV3-2); D unresolved. Trimming cost V 3 bases and J 1 base, with 9 bases left between them. The germline CDR1 and CDR2 sequences are LGHDT and YNNKEL (reference sequence). The CDR3 runs 14 residues. CDR3 amino acids: CASSQGSVNYGYTF. In DNA form, the CDR3 reads TGTGCCAGCAGCCAGGGCTCCGTTAACTATGGCTACACCTTC.

The chain employs TRBV30 and TRBJ1-1; 10 bases fit TRBD1. J was trimmed by 7 bases and V by 0 bases; bases with no gene match: 14. Germline V gives CDR1 GTSNPN, CDR2 SVGIG (reference sequence). This CDR3 comprises 17 residues. CDR3 nucleotides: TGTGCCTGGAGTGTTAGGGGGACAGGGGTCCGGGGAGGTGAAGCTTTCTTT. This translates into CAWSVRGTGVRGGEAFF.

The chain couples TRBV5-1 to TRBJ2-7; TRBD1 aligns across 9 bases. J gave up 6 bases and V 4 bases, and 8 bases lay outside the gene matches. The germline CDR1 and CDR2 sequences are SGHRS and YFSETQ. The CDR3 loop spans 14 amino acids. CDR3 bases: TGCGCCAGCAGCCTGGACAGGGGATCGTCCGAGCAGTACTTC. Translating it yields CASSLDRGSSEQYF.